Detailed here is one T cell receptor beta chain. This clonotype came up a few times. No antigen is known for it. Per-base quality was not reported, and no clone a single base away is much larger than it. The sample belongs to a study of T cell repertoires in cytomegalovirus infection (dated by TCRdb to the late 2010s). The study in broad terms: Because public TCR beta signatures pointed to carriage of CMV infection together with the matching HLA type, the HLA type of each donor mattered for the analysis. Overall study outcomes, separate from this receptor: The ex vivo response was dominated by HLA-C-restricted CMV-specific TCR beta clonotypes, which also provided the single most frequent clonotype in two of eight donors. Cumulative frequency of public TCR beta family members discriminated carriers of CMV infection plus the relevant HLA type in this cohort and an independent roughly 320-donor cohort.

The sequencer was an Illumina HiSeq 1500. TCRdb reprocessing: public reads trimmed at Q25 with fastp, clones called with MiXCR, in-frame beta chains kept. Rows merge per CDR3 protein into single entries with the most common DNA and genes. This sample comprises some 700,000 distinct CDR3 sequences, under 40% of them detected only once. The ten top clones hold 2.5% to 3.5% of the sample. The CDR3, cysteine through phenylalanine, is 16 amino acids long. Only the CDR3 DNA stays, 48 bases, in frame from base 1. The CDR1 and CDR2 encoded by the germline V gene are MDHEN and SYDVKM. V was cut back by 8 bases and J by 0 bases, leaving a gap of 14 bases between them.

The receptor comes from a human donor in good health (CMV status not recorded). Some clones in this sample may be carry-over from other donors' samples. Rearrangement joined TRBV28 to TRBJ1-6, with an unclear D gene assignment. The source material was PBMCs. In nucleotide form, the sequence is TGTGCCAGCGCAAACAAAGGGAGCTCCTATAATTCACCCCTCCACTTT. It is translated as CASANKGSSYNSPLHF. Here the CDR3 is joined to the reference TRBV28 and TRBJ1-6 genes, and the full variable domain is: DVKVTQSSRYLVKRTGEKVFLECVQDMDHENMFWYRQDPGLGLRLIYFSYDVKMKEKGDIPEGYSVSREKKERFSLILESASTNQTSMYLCASANKGSSYNSPLHFGNGTRLTVT.